The clone carrying this T cell receptor (beta chain) was recorded once. Its antigen is undetermined. TCRdb passed the reads through MiXCR, listing each CDR3 protein once. The sample lists fewer than 1,000,000 distinct CDR3 sequences, under 40% occurring once. The CDR3 spans 14 residues. Germline CDR1 and CDR2: LNHNV and YYDKDF (reference sequence). Germline trimming cut 1 base from V and 7 bases from J; bases unmatched to any gene: 6. The record originates from a study of T cell repertoires in cytomegalovirus infection. For the study at large: Signatures in public TCR beta sequences pointed to both CMV infection and matching HLA type.

The TCR originated in a human donor in good health (CMV status not recorded). Some clones in this sample may be carry-over from other donors' samples. The chain recombines TRBV15 with TRBJ2-7; 8 bases line up with TRBD1. The material sequenced was cultured CD8+ T cells from PBMCs, taken from culture after CMV antigen stimulation. The CDR3 reads CATSRATGVGEQYF. The CDR3 bases are TGTGCCACCAGCAGAGCGACAGGGGTGGGTGAGCAGTACTTC. The whole variable domain, remainder taken from reference TRBV15 and TRBJ2-7, is DAMVIQNPRYQVTQFGKPVTLSCSQTLNHNVMYWYQQKSSQAPKLLFHYYDKDFNNEADTPDNFQSRRPNTSFCFLDIRSPGLGDTAMYLCATSRATGVGEQYFGPGTRLTVT.